Shown below are 14 T cell receptor beta chains from a single sample sequenced in a study of T cells in Graves' hyperthyroidism and ophthalmopathy. The TCR beta CDR3 regions underwent amplification using RNA transcripts as the source. First-round RT-PCR with HTBI primers amplified the TCR CDR3 region. TCRdb passed the multiplex PCR reads through MiXCR, listing each CDR3 protein once. The table lists about 770,000 distinct CDR3 sequences, over 15% of them singletons, with 16% in the top ten. Material: blood. These receptors all stem from a woman between 45 and 60 years old with Graves' hyperthyroidism that later progressed to Graves' ophthalmopathy.

This clonotype was picked up a small number of times. This chain connects TRBV20-1 to TRBJ1-5; D gene ambiguous. The CDR3 has 13 residues. CDR1 and CDR2 (germline): DFQATT, SNEGSKA (reference sequence). V lost 6 bases and J lost 0, with 9 bases in between. CDR3 sequence reads: CSAPPRSNQPQHF. The CDR3 nucleotides read TGCAGTGCCCCCCCGCGTAGCAATCAGCCCCAGCATTTT.

This clonotype was found many times. The J gene is TRBJ1-1, the V gene TRBV5-5, with D hard to call. Per germline, CDR1 SGHKS and CDR2 YYEKEE (reference sequence). The CDR3 consists of 15 residues. V dropped 0 bases and J dropped 1 base, with 10 bases sitting between them. CDR3 nucleotides: TGTGCCAGCAGCTTGGCGAGGGCCACGAACACTGAAGCTTTCTTT. Translated, it gives CASSLARATNTEAFF.

This clonotype was counted a few times. The chain recombines TRBV20-1 with TRBJ2-2, with 8 nucleotides matching TRBD1. The CDR3 loop spans 15 amino acids. CDR1 DFQATT and CDR2 SNEGSKA come from the germline V gene (reference sequence). V shed 6 bases, J shed 1 base, and the junction held 7 bases outside the gene matches. The CDR3 DNA follows: TGCAGTGCGTACCCGGACAGGGTGAACACCGGGGAGCTGTTTTTT. This gives the protein CSAYPDRVNTGELFF.

This clonotype was detected a few times. The chain carries TRBV12-3 or TRBV12-4 and TRBJ1-1; D not resolved. The V gene lost 4 bases and the J gene lost 1 base, with 10 bases spanning the gap. There are 14 residues in the CDR3. The CDR3 sequence is CASSSDGWNTEAFF. CDR3 nucleotides: TGTGCCAGCAGTTCCGACGGGTGGAACACTGAAGCTTTCTTT.

This clonotype was seen only a few times. The chain employs TRBV5-1 and TRBJ1-6; D uncertain. V was shortened by 1 base and J by 10 bases, with 9 bases between the two germline ends. The CDR3 loop spans 13 amino acids. The germline CDR1 and CDR2 sequences are SGHRS and YFSETQ. The CDR3 spells CASSLSGLSPLHF. In DNA, the CDR3 is TGCGCCAGCAGCTTGTCGGGTTTATCACCCCTCCACTTT.

The chain couples TRBV2 to TRBJ2-1, with 7 bases matching TRBD1. Per germline, CDR1 SNHLY and CDR2 FYNNEI. The junction had 15 bases not matched to a gene; V was cut back by 6 bases and J by 4 bases. This CDR3 spans 17 amino acids. The DNA for the CDR3 is TGTGCCAGCAGACTCCCCCGGGACAGAGCCCAGTACAATGAGCAGTTCTTC. Protein product: CASRLPRDRAQYNEQFF.

This clonotype was picked up a small number of times. V is TRBV11-2 and J is TRBJ2-7; possible D gene TRBD2, 5 bases. CDR1 is SGHAT and CDR2 is FQNNGV in the germline V gene. V was shortened by 3 bases and J by 7 bases, with 13 bases between the two germline ends. The CDR3 covers 13 residues. The CDR3 DNA sequence: TGTGCCAGCAGCTTGGAGTCCCGGGGTGAGCAGTACTTC. Residues: CASSLESRGEQYF.

The genes are TRBV2 and TRBJ2-1, with 7 bases fitting TRBD2. Looked up from germline, CDR1 is SNHLY and CDR2 is FYNNEI. This CDR3 contains 13 residues. J was trimmed by 5 bases and V by 7 bases; bases with no gene match: 5. The chain's CDR3 is CASTGGVHNEQFF. DNA for the CDR3: TGTGCCAGCACGGGAGGCGTCCACAATGAGCAGTTCTTC.

In this sample, this clonotype turned up many times. The rearrangement joins TRBV9 to TRBJ2-5; 8 nucleotides agree with TRBD1. Trimming removed 2 bases from V and 1 base from J; junction bases left unmatched: 7. The CDR3 runs 16 residues. Germline loops: CDR1 SGDLS, CDR2 YYNGEE. This CDR3 reads CASSVDGTGFQETQYF. Written as DNA, the CDR3 is TGTGCCAGCAGCGTTGACGGGACAGGTTTCCAAGAGACCCAGTACTTC. Drawing the rest from reference TRBV9 and TRBJ2-5, the complete variable domain is DSGVTQTPKHLITATGQRVTLRCSPRSGDLSVYWYQQSLDQGLQFLIQYYNGEERAKGNILERFSAQQFPDLHSELNLSSLELGDSALYFCASSVDGTGFQETQYFGPGTRLLVL.

The sample holds many counts of this clonotype. The rearrangement joins TRBV18 to TRBJ1-2, with 7 bases aligning to TRBD1. Germline trimming cut 3 bases from V and 4 bases from J; bases unmatched to any gene: 11. This CDR3 has 16 residues. Germline V gene lookup returns CDR1 KGHSH and CDR2 LQKENI. The DNA of the CDR3 is TGTGCCAGCTCACCCCGGGGAGAGGGGGCAATCTATGGCTACACCTTC. Amino acid sequence: CASSPRGEGAIYGYTF.

The V gene is TRBV6-4, the J gene TRBJ2-5; 7 positions match TRBD2. Germline V gene lookup returns CDR1 MRHNA and CDR2 SNTAGT. The CDR3 sequence is 14 residues long. V was clipped by 4 bases and J by 3 bases; unmatched bases: 5. CDR3 amino acids: CASSGRAGEETQYF. The DNA for the CDR3 is TGTGCCAGCAGTGGCCGGGCGGGGGAAGAGACCCAGTACTTC.

This clonotype was counted many times. The chain employs TRBV5-1 and TRBJ2-3; D call uncertain. The CDR3 has 15 residues. Trimming took off 1 base at V and 8 bases at J, with 17 bases between the two ends. Germline CDR1 SGHRS, CDR2 YFSETQ. CDR3 sequence: CASSLSRPNGGTQYF. CDR3 coding DNA: TGCGCCAGCAGCTTGTCGCGCCCCAATGGCGGTACGCAGTATTTT.

There are many counts of this clonotype. V and J are TRBV11-1 and TRBJ2-3; 10 bases align to TRBD2. Trimming cost V 5 bases and J 2 bases; bases outside gene matches: 10. Germline-derived CDR1 and CDR2 are SGHAT and FQDESV (reference sequence). CDR3 length equals 17 residues. The CDR3 is CASSRDLAGGNTDTQYF. The CDR3 DNA sequence: TGTGCCAGCAGCCGGGATTTAGCGGGGGGAAACACAGATACGCAGTATTTT.

In regard to this clonotype: A single base separates this from a much larger clone, so it may be a read error. This chain links TRBV4-2 with TRBJ2-5; 11 bases line up with TRBD2. The CDR3 has 16 residues. CDR1 LGHNA and CDR2 YNFKEQ come from the germline V gene. CDR3 sequence (DNA): TGTGCCAGCGGCCAAGGGACTAGCGGACCTCAAGAGACCCAGTACTTC. Amino acids: CASGQGTSGPQETQYF.